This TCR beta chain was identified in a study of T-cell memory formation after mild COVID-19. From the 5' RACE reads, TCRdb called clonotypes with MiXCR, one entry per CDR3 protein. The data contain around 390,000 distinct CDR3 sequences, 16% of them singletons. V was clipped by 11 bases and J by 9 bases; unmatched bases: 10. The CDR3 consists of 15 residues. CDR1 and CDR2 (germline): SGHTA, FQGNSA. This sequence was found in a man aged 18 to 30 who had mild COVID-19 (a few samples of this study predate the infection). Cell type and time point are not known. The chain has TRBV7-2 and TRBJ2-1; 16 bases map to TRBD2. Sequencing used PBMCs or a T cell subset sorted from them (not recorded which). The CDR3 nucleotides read TGTGCCGCAGCACAGGGACTAGCGGGGGGGGGTGAGCAGTTCTTC. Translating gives CAAAQGLAGGGEQFF. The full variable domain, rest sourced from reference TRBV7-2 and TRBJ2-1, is GAGVSQSPSNKVTEKGKDVELRCDPISGHTALYWYRQSLGQGLEFLIYFQGNSAPDKSGLPSDRFSAERTGGSVSTLTIQRTQQEDSAVYLCAAAQGLAGGGEQFFGPGTRLTVL.